Following are 23 T cell receptor beta chains from one sample sequenced in a study of human T cells and chemical hapten exposure. Time point: patch test 1, 2 weeks after DPC sensitization. The treatment here: therapeutic diphenylcyclopropenone sensitization with weekly scalp DPC. From the RACE reads, TCRdb called clonotypes with MiXCR, one entry per CDR3 protein. Among around 340,000 distinct CDR3 sequences listed, under 9% were seen once. The source was whole blood, collected in connection with sensitization to the hapten diphenylcyclopropenone (DPC). The receptors stem from a woman under 30 with alopecia areata. Some clones in this sample may be carry-over from other donors' samples.

The table lists this clonotype with a few counts. The chain recombines TRBV12-3 or TRBV12-4 with TRBJ1-3, with D maybe TRBD1 (6 bases). This CDR3 spans 16 amino acids. The V gene lost 6 bases and the J gene lost 0 bases, with 15 bases spanning the gap. The CDR3 here is CASRTQGKISGNTIYF. DNA for the CDR3: TGTGCCAGCAGGACTCAGGGGAAGATCTCTGGAAACACCATATATTTT.

In its sample, this clonotype was seen a few times. J is TRBJ2-5 and V is TRBV5-1; D gene uncertain. CDR1 is SGHRS, CDR2 YFSETQ, per germline. CDR3 length equals 17 residues. V gave up 0 bases and J gave up 4 bases, with 19 bases separating them. CDR3 region: CASSLGRVLSSGETQYF. As DNA, the CDR3 is TGCGCCAGCAGCTTGGGAAGAGTTCTCTCGTCAGGAGAGACCCAGTACTTC.

The rearrangement uses TRBV20-1 and TRBJ1-5, with a possible D match to TRBD1 (6 bases). Trimming cost V 3 bases and J 1 base, with 16 bases left between them. Germline lookup yields CDR1 DFQATT and CDR2 SNEGSKA (reference sequence). The CDR3 loop spans 16 amino acids. In DNA form, the CDR3 reads TGCAGTGCTAGCCCGGCGCGGGGGCCGAGCAATCAGCCCCAGCATTTT. Residues: CSASPARGPSNQPQHF.

At least ten counts were recorded for this clonotype. V gene TRBV6-2 or TRBV6-3 combines with J gene TRBJ2-5; the D gene is possibly TRBD1 (6 bases). This CDR3 is 13 amino acids long. V lost 5 bases to trimming and J lost 12 bases, with 19 bases between them. The germline CDR1 and CDR2 sequences are MNHEY and SVGEGT. The CDR3 nucleotides are TGTGCCAGCAGTCGGCGATGGGACACCTCCGAGTACTTC. Its protein product is CASSRRWDTSEYF.

The V gene is TRBV18, the J gene TRBJ1-5, with 8 bases that match TRBD1. With V trimmed by 5 bases and J by 8 bases, 8 bases remained unmatched. From germline, CDR1 is KGHSH and CDR2 LQKENI. The CDR3 has 14 residues. The CDR3 region has the DNA TGTGCCAGCTCATTTGACAGGGGCGCGGAGCCCCAGCATTTT. It translates to CASSFDRGAEPQHF.

This clonotype occurred a few times. The chain recombines TRBV7-9 with TRBJ2-3, with D perhaps matching TRBD2 (5 bases). Germline V lookup: CDR1 SEHNR, CDR2 FQNEAQ (reference sequence). Trimming took off 0 bases at V and 5 bases at J, with 12 bases between the two ends. The CDR3 contains 15 residues. CDR3 bases: TGTGCCAGCAGCTTAGCGGACGGAGGTGAAGATACGCAGTATTTT. Encoded protein: CASSLADGGEDTQYF.

There are many counts of this clonotype. This sequence joins TRBV29-1 and TRBJ1-1; 7 bases align to TRBD1. CDR1 and CDR2 from the germline V gene are SQVTM and ANQGSEA. The CDR3 has 11 amino acids. The CDR3 here is CKVWTGLEAFF. In DNA, the CDR3 is TGCAAGGTGTGGACAGGCCTGGAAGCTTTCTTT.

This clonotype was picked up a small number of times. The V call is TRBV6-1, the J call TRBJ1-1, with 7 bases lining up with TRBD1. The CDR3 spans 15 residues. V trimming: 0 bases; J trimming: 13 bases; junction bases outside the gene matches: 14. The germline CDR1 and CDR2 sequences are MNHNS and SASEGT. DNA for the CDR3: TGTGCCAGCAGTGAAGCGCTGGACCGGGGACAGAGCCTTTTCTTT. Residues: CASSEALDRGQSLFF.

This clonotype was seen more than once but under ten times. This chain links TRBV6-5 with TRBJ1-4; TRBD1 agrees at 8 bases. Trimming at V came to 0 bases and at J to 6 bases, leaving 3 bases not matched to a gene. This CDR3 spans 15 amino acids. Looked up from germline, CDR1 is MNHEY and CDR2 is SVGAGI. CDR3 sequence (DNA): TGTGCCAGCAGTTACTCGGACAGGGCACATGAAAAACTGTTTTTT. This translates into CASSYSDRAHEKLFF.

In this sample, this clonotype turned up a few times. The V call is TRBV18, the J call TRBJ2-7; TRBD1 matches 9 bases. From germline, CDR1 is KGHSH and CDR2 LQKENI. The CDR3 runs to 14 residues. The trim removed 3 bases at V and 7 bases at J, leaving 7 bases unmatched. The CDR3, as DNA: TGTGCCAGCTCACCGAGGGGGACAGGGTTTGAGCAGTACTTC. Residues: CASSPRGTGFEQYF.

The genes are TRBV16 and TRBJ1-2; D is possibly TRBD1 (5 bases). The germline V and J ends were trimmed by 2 bases and 2 bases, with 12 bases remaining between them. The CDR3 extends over 15 amino acids. CDR1 and CDR2 (germline): KGHSY, FQNENV. The CDR3 reads CASSQVARVNYGYTF. The CDR3 coding sequence is TGTGCCAGCAGCCAAGTAGCCAGGGTAAACTATGGCTACACCTTC.

This clonotype is medium-sized within its sample. V and J are TRBV4-3 and TRBJ2-7; D gene unclear. Per the germline V gene, CDR1 is LGHNA and CDR2 is YSLEER. The V gene lost 1 base and the J gene lost 0 bases, with 10 bases spanning the gap. CDR3 length: 15 amino acids. This CDR3 reads CASSQVADLSYEQYF. In nucleotides, the CDR3 is TGCGCCAGCAGCCAAGTTGCGGACCTCTCCTACGAGCAGTACTTC.

Only a few counts were recorded for this clonotype. This chain uses TRBV6-1 with TRBJ1-1; D gene uncertain. CDR3 length: 13 residues. Germline values: CDR1 MNHNS, CDR2 SASEGT. Trimming removed 7 bases from V and 1 base from J, with 10 bases in between. The CDR3 DNA reads TGTGCCAGCAAGGATCCCCGGAACACTGAAGCTTTCTTT. It translates to CASKDPRNTEAFF.

This clonotype appeared many times. The CDR3 loop is CASSFAPTDTQYF. DNA of the CDR3: TGTGCCAGCAGCTTTGCCCCCACAGATACGCAGTATTTT. The rearrangement links TRBV7-2 to TRBJ2-3; the D is unclear. The CDR3 is 13 residues long. The V gene lost 3 bases and the J gene lost 2 bases, with 6 bases spanning the gap. Germline values: CDR1 SGHTA, CDR2 FQGNSA.

This clonotype has a handful of counts. V is TRBV4-1 and J is TRBJ2-6, with D perhaps TRBD2 (6 bases). V was cut by 0 bases and J by 0 bases, with 15 bases left in between. This CDR3 has 19 amino acids. The germline gives CDR1 MGHRA, CDR2 YSYEKL. CDR3 in amino acids: CASSQDPAGTGSGANVLTF. The DNA for the CDR3 is TGCGCCAGCAGCCAAGATCCTGCAGGGACTGGCTCTGGGGCCAACGTCCTGACTTTC.

J is TRBJ2-7 and V is TRBV20-1; 7 bases are shared with TRBD2. The V segment lost 5 bases and the J segment 2 bases; nucleotides outside the gene matches: 9. The V gene's germline CDR1 is DFQATT and CDR2 SNEGSKA (reference sequence). CDR3 length equals 14 residues. The DNA of the CDR3 is TGCAGTGCTCCGCGCGGGGGACTGACCTACGAGCAGTACTTC. It translates to CSAPRGGLTYEQYF.

This clonotype was detected a few times. The gene calls are TRBV16 and TRBJ1-5; tentatively, D is TRBD1 (6 bases). CDR3 length: 15 residues. CDR1 KGHSY and CDR2 FQNENV come from the germline V gene. V lost 2 bases and J 5 bases, leaving 13 bases between the germline ends. CDR3 sequence reads: CASSQPAGEDQPQHF. CDR3 nucleotide sequence: TGTGCCAGCAGCCAACCGGCAGGGGAGGATCAGCCCCAGCATTTT. The full variable domain, its missing parts supplied by reference TRBV16 and TRBJ1-5, is GEEVAQTPKHLVRGEGQKAKLYCAPIKGHSYVFWYQQVLKNEFKFLISFQNENVFDETGMPKERFSAKCLPNSPCSLEIQATKLEDSAVYFCASSQPAGEDQPQHFGDGTRLSIL.

Worth noting for this clonotype: A much larger clone differs by one base, so this may be a read error. The gene calls are TRBV18 and TRBJ1-5; D not certain. Germline values: CDR1 KGHSH, CDR2 LQKENI. V lost 6 bases and J 7 bases, leaving 16 bases between the germline ends. The CDR3 has 14 residues. The CDR3 region is CASSGLGGTQPQHF. CDR3 nucleotide sequence: TGTGCCAGCTCCGGCTTGGGAGGCACCCAGCCCCAGCATTTT.

This clonotype was recorded many times. This sequence joins TRBV20-1 and TRBJ2-1; TRBD2 might be the D (6 bases). V lost 3 bases to trimming and J lost 6 bases, with 9 bases between them. From germline, CDR1 is DFQATT and CDR2 SNEGSKA (reference sequence). CDR3 length: 12 amino acids. This chain's CDR3 is CSARLGGNEQFF. The CDR3 DNA reads as TGCAGTGCTAGGTTGGGAGGCAATGAGCAGTTCTTC.

This clonotype was found many times. This chain uses TRBV4-2 with TRBJ2-3; weak D call: TRBD2 (5 bases). Trimming removed 1 base at V and 4 bases at J, with 9 bases between. Germline V gives CDR1 LGHNA, CDR2 YNFKEQ. The CDR3 has 14 residues. The CDR3 coding sequence is TGTGCCAGCAGCCAAGTTGAGGGCGCAGATACGCAGTATTTT. Residues: CASSQVEGADTQYF.

This clonotype turned up a few times. The chain couples TRBV4-3 to TRBJ1-2, with TRBD1 as a possible D gene (5 bases). Trimming left V 0 bases short and J 7 bases short, with 12 bases between. The CDR3 is 14 residues long. CDR1 and CDR2 (germline): LGHNA, YSLEER. The CDR3 is CASSQDRGGGGYTF. The CDR3 coding sequence is TGCGCCAGCAGCCAAGATCGAGGCGGGGGTGGCTACACCTTC.

This rearrangement joins TRBV29-1 to TRBJ1-2; TRBD1 agrees at 7 bases. The CDR3 is 13 amino acids. Trimming removed 4 bases from V and 3 bases from J; junction bases left unmatched: 5. Germline CDR1 and CDR2: SQVTM and ANQGSEA. For the CDR3, the DNA is TGCAGCGTTGGACGACAGGGAGACTATGGCTACACCTTC. Translation: CSVGRQGDYGYTF.

This chain uses TRBV6-2 or TRBV6-3 with TRBJ2-7, with unresolved D. Germline CDR1 MNHEY, CDR2 SVGEGT. The CDR3 sequence is 13 residues long. V dropped 2 bases and J dropped 0 bases, with 5 bases sitting between them. The CDR3 is CASSYRPSYEQYF. Here the CDR3 DNA reads TGTGCCAGCAGTTACAGACCCTCCTACGAGCAGTACTTC.